This T cell receptor (beta chain) was found in a study of T cells in Graves' hyperthyroidism and ophthalmopathy (dated by TCRdb to about 2019). With regard to the full study: Peripheral blood was collected at initial diagnosis, before any treatment. To identify distinguishing TCR V-J signatures, a discovery cohort of about 100 patients was used, comprising roughly 45 with Graves' ophthalmopathy and about 59 with stable Graves' hyperthyroidism. Whether ophthalmopathy could be predicted prospectively was tested in an independent validation cohort made up of under 20 hyperthyroidism patients plus 17 patients who later progressed to ophthalmopathy. The approximately 100 discovery patients were randomly divided into training and test sets at a 7:3 ratio. Thyroid tissue and blood T-cell repertoires from roughly six Graves' hyperthyroidism patients were also compared in the study. After blood sampling, hyperthyroidism patients were treated with methimazole at a starting dose of 30 mg daily, and ophthalmopathy patients were treated with high-dose intravenous methylprednisolone. The paper describes TCR Vbeta CDR3 sequencing of 130 to 150 peripheral blood samples, made up of some 40 ophthalmopathy patients, around 73 hyperthyroidism patients and roughly 17 progressor patients.

Graves' hyperthyroidism was defined as stable when no progression to ophthalmopathy occurred over 18 months of follow-up. Hyperthyroidism patients were newly diagnosed, had a disease duration of under 2 months, and were aged 18 to 65 years. Exclusion was applied to patients with uncontrolled infections, other autoimmune diseases, pregnancy or lactation. Diagnoses were based on clinical symptoms, serum thyroxine and TRAb, thyroid ultrasound and orbital computed tomography. PBMCs were isolated from around 10 ml of fresh peripheral blood by Ficoll-Paque density gradient centrifugation. Total RNA was extracted using Trizol reagent, and RNA quality was assessed on an Agilent 2100 Bioanalyzer. This clonotype was recorded a few times. What antigen it recognizes has not been identified. Base-call qualities are not available, and no considerably larger clone is one nucleotide away. Spanning cysteine to phenylalanine, the CDR3 consists of 13 amino acids. The entry retains the CDR3 DNA only, 39 bases that are in frame from base 1. The germline V gene encodes CDR1 LGHNT and CDR2 FRNRAP. V loses 6 bases of germline sequence and J loses 9 bases, and the interval between the two ends is 12 bases.

The TCR beta CDR3 regions were amplified from the RNA transcripts. The TCR CDR3 was subjected to a first round of RT-PCR using the HTBI primer set and the Qiagen OneStep RT-PCR kit. Libraries were constructed in a second round of multiplex PCR, after which size selection and purification were performed. Sequencing of the libraries was done on an Illumina HiSeq2000 using paired-end 100 bp reads. On the study's bioinformatics: SOAPnuke was used to process the raw data, with reads discarded if the reads contained adapters or uncalled bases, had a mean Phred below 15, or lacked an exact constant-primer or identifier match. High-quality paired reads were merged using COPE v1.2.5, and each unique nucleotide sequence was defined as a clonotype. MiTCR v1.1 was used to align the clonotypes against IMGT TRBV, TRBD and TRBJ reference segments. Only V-J combinations with frequency above 0.0001, covering 99% to 99.2% of repertoires, were analysed. A TCS score was defined as the ratio of F50 (clonal expansion) to E x V (chaos), with BLOSUM62-based TCRdist applied between CDR3 peptides within each V-J. Welch's t-statistics and random forest reduced several hundred V-J features to 13, which were used in a naive Bayes classifier (R e1071). In-frame beta chains were kept once TCRdb had trimmed the public reads at Q25 with fastp and called clones with MiXCR. One record per CDR3 amino acid sequence lists the most common genes and DNA. TCRdb, not the original authors, processed these V and J calls. The sample data list 300,000 to 450,000 distinct CDR3 sequences, and 20% to 25% of these were observed just once. The ten largest make up around four fifths of the sample.

The paper's findings and limits, for the study overall: A 13 V-J signature model separated ophthalmopathy from stable hyperthyroidism, with approximately 87% sensitivity and roughly 82% specificity in cross-validation and 80%/75% in testing. Most expanded thyroid clonotypes (frequency above 0.001) were also detected in blood, suggesting blood repertoires may reflect thyroid immune responses. No statistical method was used to set the sample size in advance, and investigators knew the group allocation. During validation, the model predicted progression to ophthalmopathy a median of roughly six months ahead of onset, with around 71% sensitivity and 72.22% specificity.

The receptor's source is a middle-aged man with Graves' hyperthyroidism. The sample taken for sequencing was blood. The chain uses TRBV12-5 and TRBJ1-6, with TRBD1 as a weak D call on 5 bases. At the DNA level, the sequence is TGTGCTAGTGGCCCTGGTCAGGGTTCACCCCTCCACTTT. Its protein reads: CASGPGQGSPLHF.